The table lists the clone carrying this TCR beta chain with a count of one. The target antigen is unknown. Germline V gives CDR1 MGHRA, CDR2 YSYEKL. This CDR3 contains 18 residues. With V trimmed by 0 bases and J by 3 bases, 14 bases remained unmatched. This sample was taken from a study of cytotoxic CD8 clonotypes in ibrutinib-treated CLL. The study's findings and limits: Public clonotypes, an uncommon group, contracted or remained stable on treatment. Samples from sustained-remission and progressing patients were taken at different times. Elevated clonality accompanied ibrutinib response, with a return toward baseline values at progression.

TCR beta libraries used around 1.8 micrograms of DNA from cryopreserved PBMCs. TCRdb's table, derived via immunoSEQ multiplex PCR, lists solely in-frame clones and lacks some. The sample lists about 140,000 clones; around 81% were seen once. This receptor was obtained from a human donor with chronic lymphocytic leukemia. The material sequenced was PBMCs, taken after 36 months of ibrutinib treatment. This chain joins TRBV4-1 and TRBJ2-7, with 7 bases that match TRBD2. CDR3: CASSQDSPRLANYYEQYF. The CDR3 coding sequence is TGCGCCAGCAGCCAAGATTCCCCCAGACTAGCTAATTACTACGAGCAGTACTTC.